Shown below are 19 T cell receptor beta chains from a single sample sequenced in a study of CD8 T cells in Susac syndrome. The RNA, about 0.5 to 1 ug, was put through reverse transcription using random hexamers. TCRdb processed the immunoSEQ multiplex PCR reads anew with MiXCR; each CDR3 protein has one entry. The sample holds about 250,000 distinct CDR3 sequences, about 93% seen once. The sequenced sample was CD4+ T cells from PBMCs. The origin of the receptors is a human donor with multiple sclerosis.

This clonotype was seen just once. This chain links TRBV4-1 with TRBJ2-4; maybe TRBD1 (5 bases). The CDR3 runs 17 residues. V was cut by 5 bases and J by 1 base, with 18 bases left in between. Germline lookup yields CDR1 MGHRA and CDR2 YSYEKL. In DNA form, the CDR3 reads TGCGCCAGCAGCACCCGCAGGGTCGGAGTCGCCAAAAACATTCAGTACTTC. It encodes CASSTRRVGVAKNIQYF.

The chain links TRBV9 to TRBJ1-1; D ambiguous. Germline V lookup: CDR1 SGDLS, CDR2 YYNGEE. The CDR3 extends over 13 amino acids. V was cut by 0 bases and J by 1 base, with 4 bases left in between. The CDR3 here is CASSVAGNTEAFF. CDR3 DNA sequence: TGTGCCAGCAGCGTAGCCGGGAACACTGAAGCTTTCTTT.

The CDR3 DNA follows: TGTGCCAGCAGCCCTCTGCCAGGCCCCTACGAGCAGTACTTC. Its protein product is CASSPLPGPYEQYF. The chain joins TRBV3-1 to TRBJ2-7; no definite D call. This CDR3 is 14 amino acids long. Trimming took 4 bases from V and 2 from J, leaving 12 bases between them. Germline CDR1 reads LGHDT; CDR2 reads YNNKEL (reference sequence).

This chain uses TRBV19 with TRBJ1-1; D uncertain. Trimming took 6 bases from V and 11 from J, leaving 13 bases between them. Per germline, CDR1 LNHDA and CDR2 SQIVND (reference sequence). This CDR3 is 11 amino acids long. The DNA for the CDR3 is TGTGCCAGTAGGAAGGAATCGTGGGCTTTCTTT. Translation: CASRKESWAFF.

The V and J genes are TRBV20-1 and TRBJ2-7, with D tentatively TRBD2 (6 bases). Trimming pared 6 bases from V and 2 bases from J, leaving 11 bases between. Germline V gene lookup returns CDR1 DFQATT and CDR2 SNEGSKA (reference sequence). The CDR3 is 12 residues long. The CDR3 nucleotides read TGCAGTGCGGGGGGACCTACCTACGAGCAGTACTTC. It codes for CSAGGPTYEQYF.

J is TRBJ2-3 and V is TRBV19; 8 positions match TRBD2. The CDR3 runs to 15 residues. Germline V CDR1 and CDR2: LNHDA, SQIVND (reference sequence). With V trimmed by 5 bases and J by 2 bases, 6 bases remained unmatched. The CDR3 sequence is CASSSAGVATDTQYF. CDR3 coding DNA: TGTGCCAGTAGTTCAGCGGGAGTTGCCACAGATACGCAGTATTTT.

The chain carries TRBV6-4 and TRBJ1-3; D call uncertain. CDR3 length equals 15 residues. V was clipped by 6 bases and J by 0 bases, with 12 bases between them. In germline, CDR1 is MRHNA, CDR2 SNTAGT. CDR3 region: CASRVSANSGNTIYF. CDR3 DNA: TGTGCCAGCAGGGTTTCAGCCAACTCTGGAAACACCATATATTTT.

This rearrangement joins TRBV21-1 to TRBJ1-4; no check of the table's D call, TRBD1, against the DNA was made. TRBV21-1 is given as a pseudogene. CDR3 length equals 13 residues. CDR3 residues: CASCGGADEKLFF. Here the CDR3 DNA reads TGTGCCAGCTGTGGGGGGGCCGATGAAAAACTGTTTTTT.

This chain links TRBV7-2 with TRBJ2-5; 13 positions match TRBD2. Trimming removed 8 bases from V and 5 bases from J; junction bases left unmatched: 8. CDR3 size: 15 residues. Germline CDR1 is SGHTA and CDR2 is FQGNSA. This chain's CDR3 is CASSRTSGGLETQYF. In DNA form, the CDR3 reads TGTGCCAGCTCTCGGACTAGCGGGGGTCTGGAGACCCAGTACTTC.

V is TRBV19 and J is TRBJ1-5; possible D gene TRBD1, 6 bases. The CDR3 runs to 15 residues. The V end lost 9 bases, the J end lost 4 bases, and 19 bases lay between the germline ends. Germline assignment: CDR1 LNHDA and CDR2 SQIVND (reference sequence). CDR3 in DNA: TGTGCCAGCCAAACGGCGGGGAGGGGGAATCAGCCCCAGCATTTT. Amino acids: CASQTAGRGNQPQHF.

The chain uses TRBV11-2 and TRBJ2-7, with 9 bases that match TRBD2. The V segment lost 5 bases and the J segment 1 base; nucleotides outside the gene matches: 9. The CDR3 length is 16 residues. The V gene's germline CDR1 is SGHAT and CDR2 FQNNGV. CDR3 coding DNA: TGTGCCAGCAGCGCCACCAGAGCGGGGGGTTCCTACGAGCAGTACTTC. This translates into CASSATRAGGSYEQYF. Supplemented by reference TRBV11-2 and TRBJ2-7, the full variable domain reads EAGVAQSPRYKIIEKRQSVAFWCNPISGHATLYWYQQILGQGPKLLIQFQNNGVVDDSQLPKDRFSAERLKGVDSTLKIQPAKLEDSAVYLCASSATRAGGSYEQYFGPGTRLTVT.

This clonotype is a singleton in its sample. The chain has TRBV2 and TRBJ2-5; 9 nucleotides line up with TRBD1. In germline, CDR1 is SNHLY, CDR2 FYNNEI. With 3 bases clipped from V and 6 bases from J, the junction kept 8 bases outside the gene matches. This CDR3 spans 15 amino acids. The CDR3 reads CASSETTGGWKTQYF. For the CDR3, the DNA is TGTGCCAGCAGTGAGACTACAGGGGGCTGGAAGACCCAGTACTTC.

The gene calls are TRBV11-3 and TRBJ2-5, with no clear D. The germline V gene encodes CDR1 SGHNT and CDR2 YENEEA. CDR3 length: 14 residues. V lost 5 bases and J lost 2, with 12 bases in between. CDR3 loop: CASSLPVIQETQYF. In DNA, the CDR3 is TGTGCCAGCAGCCTCCCTGTGATTCAAGAGACCCAGTACTTC. Looking up the rest from reference TRBV11-3 and TRBJ2-5 gives the full variable domain: EAGVVQSPRYKIIEKKQPVAFWCNPISGHNTLYWYLQNLGQGPELLIRYENEEAVDDSQLPKDRFSAERLKGVDSTLKIQPAELGDSAVYLCASSLPVIQETQYFGPGTRLLVL.

The CDR3 DNA sequence: TGTGCCAGCAGTGAACGGCCGGCTAGCGAGATTGAGCAGTTCTTC. It encodes CASSERPASEIEQFF. The chain is built from TRBV6-1 and TRBJ2-1; TRBD2 is a possible D gene (6 bases). The V end was cut by 2 bases, the J end by 9 bases, with 17 bases between. The CDR3 has 15 residues. In germline, CDR1 is MNHNS, CDR2 SASEGT.

The rearrangement uses TRBV5-4 and TRBJ1-2; D gene ambiguous. Germline values: CDR1 SGHNT, CDR2 YYREEE (reference sequence). The CDR3 spans 13 residues. V was trimmed by 4 bases and J by 8 bases, leaving 15 bases between them. The CDR3 DNA is TGTGCCAGCAGCCCCACTGATTTGGGGGGCTACACCTTC. Translation gives CASSPTDLGGYTF.

The chain employs TRBV28 and TRBJ2-1; 7 bases match TRBD1. Losses at the gene ends were 5 bases for V and 1 base for J; bases not matched to a gene: 5. CDR3 length: 15 residues. In germline, CDR1 is MDHEN, CDR2 SYDVKM. The CDR3: CASSPGTVSYNEQFF. The CDR3 DNA reads TGTGCCAGCAGTCCAGGGACAGTGTCCTACAATGAGCAGTTCTTC.

This chain uses TRBV2 with TRBJ2-7; D may be TRBD1 or TRBD2 (6 bases each). Germline CDR1 is SNHLY and CDR2 is FYNNEI. Trimming stripped 4 bases from V and 2 bases from J, with 15 bases between. The CDR3 contains 15 residues. The CDR3 DNA sequence: TGTGCCAGCAGTGGTGGTTTAGGGGGGACCTACGAGCAGTACGTC. It translates to CASSGGLGGTYEQYV.

The V call is TRBV4-2, the J call TRBJ2-4; no firm D call. CDR3 size: 13 residues. V lost 1 base and J lost 8, with 9 bases in between. Germline lookup yields CDR1 LGHNA and CDR2 YNFKEQ. The CDR3 region is CASSQVLRDIQYF. The DNA of the CDR3 is TGTGCCAGCAGCCAAGTCCTCCGGGACATTCAGTACTTC.

This rearrangement joins TRBV12-3 or TRBV12-4 to TRBJ2-6; TRBD1 might be the D (6 bases). V lost 5 bases and J lost 0, with 14 bases in between. The CDR3 is 17 amino acids. The CDR3 DNA is TGTGCCAGCAGTCGCAGGGGTGGGAACTCTGGGGCCAACGTCCTGACTTTC. Residues: CASSRRGGNSGANVLTF.